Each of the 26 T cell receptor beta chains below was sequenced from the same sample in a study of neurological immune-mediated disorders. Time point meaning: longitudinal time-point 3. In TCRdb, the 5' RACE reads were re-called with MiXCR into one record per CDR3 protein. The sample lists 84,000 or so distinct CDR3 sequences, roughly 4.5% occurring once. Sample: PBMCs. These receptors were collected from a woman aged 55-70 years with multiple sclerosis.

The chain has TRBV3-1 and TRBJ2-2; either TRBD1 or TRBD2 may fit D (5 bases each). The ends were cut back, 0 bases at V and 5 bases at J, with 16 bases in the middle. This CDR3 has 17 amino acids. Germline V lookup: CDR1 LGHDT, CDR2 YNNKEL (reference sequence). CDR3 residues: CASSQDKAGRMTGELFF. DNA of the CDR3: TGTGCCAGCAGCCAAGATAAGGCAGGGAGAATGACCGGGGAGCTGTTTTTT.

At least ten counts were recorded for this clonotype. The CDR3 nucleotides are TGCAGTGCTAGAGATGGACAGTATAATTCACCCCTCCACTTT. Translated: CSARDGQYNSPLHF. The chain joins TRBV20-1 to TRBJ1-6; maybe TRBD1 (6 bases). The CDR3 is 14 amino acids. V lost 0 bases and J 4 bases, leaving 7 bases between the germline ends. CDR1 is DFQATT and CDR2 is SNEGSKA in the germline V gene (reference sequence).

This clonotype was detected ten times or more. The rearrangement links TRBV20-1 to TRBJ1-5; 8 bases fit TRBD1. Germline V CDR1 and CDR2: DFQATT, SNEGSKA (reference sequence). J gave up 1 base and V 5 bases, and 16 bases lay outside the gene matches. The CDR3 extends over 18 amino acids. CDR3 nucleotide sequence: TGCAGTGCTTCCCCTATACAGGGGGTCGAGTTGAGCAATCAGCCCCAGCATTTT. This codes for CSASPIQGVELSNQPQHF.

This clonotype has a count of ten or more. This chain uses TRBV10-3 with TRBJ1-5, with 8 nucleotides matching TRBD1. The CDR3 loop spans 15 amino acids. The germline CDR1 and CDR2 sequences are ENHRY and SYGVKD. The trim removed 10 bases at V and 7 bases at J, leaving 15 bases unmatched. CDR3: CATERETGGSQPQHF. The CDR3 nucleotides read TGTGCCACAGAGAGAGAAACAGGGGGAAGCCAGCCCCAGCATTTT.

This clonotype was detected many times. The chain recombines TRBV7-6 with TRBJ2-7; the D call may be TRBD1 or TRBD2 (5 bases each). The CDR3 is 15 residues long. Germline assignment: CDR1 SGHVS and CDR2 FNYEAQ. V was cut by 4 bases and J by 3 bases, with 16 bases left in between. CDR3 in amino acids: CASSYRDDPNYEQYF. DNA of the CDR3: TGTGCCAGCAGCTACCGGGACGACCCCAACTACGAGCAGTACTTC.

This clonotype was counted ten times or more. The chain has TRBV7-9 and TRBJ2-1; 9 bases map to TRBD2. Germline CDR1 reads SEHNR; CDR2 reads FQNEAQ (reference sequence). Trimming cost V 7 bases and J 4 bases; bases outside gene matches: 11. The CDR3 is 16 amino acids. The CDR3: CASTQGGGAGYNEQFF. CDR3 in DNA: TGTGCCAGCACCCAGGGCGGGGGGGCAGGTTACAATGAGCAGTTCTTC.

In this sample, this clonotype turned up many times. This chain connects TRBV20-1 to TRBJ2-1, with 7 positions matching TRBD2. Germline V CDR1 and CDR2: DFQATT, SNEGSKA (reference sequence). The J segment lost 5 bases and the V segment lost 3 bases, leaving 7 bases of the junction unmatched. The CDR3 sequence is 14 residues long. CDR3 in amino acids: CSARPLAVDNEQFF. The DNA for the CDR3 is TGCAGTGCTAGGCCCCTAGCGGTCGACAATGAGCAGTTCTTC.

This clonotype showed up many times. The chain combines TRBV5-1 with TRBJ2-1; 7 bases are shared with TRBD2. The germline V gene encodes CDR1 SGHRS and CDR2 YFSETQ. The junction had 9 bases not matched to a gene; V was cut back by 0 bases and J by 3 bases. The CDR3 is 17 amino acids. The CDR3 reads CASSLGGTRDYYNEQFF. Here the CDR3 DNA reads TGCGCCAGCAGCTTGGGGGGAACCCGGGACTACTACAATGAGCAGTTCTTC.

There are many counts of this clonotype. CDR3 nucleotides: TGCGCCAGCAGCTCACGGGGAGGCGGGGAGACCCAGTACTTC. Translating it yields CASSSRGGGETQYF. The V gene is TRBV5-1, the J gene TRBJ2-5, with a tentative D call TRBD2 (6 bases). Trimming took 3 bases from V and 5 from J, leaving 14 bases between them. The CDR3 is 14 residues long. CDR1 is SGHRS and CDR2 is YFSETQ in the germline V gene.

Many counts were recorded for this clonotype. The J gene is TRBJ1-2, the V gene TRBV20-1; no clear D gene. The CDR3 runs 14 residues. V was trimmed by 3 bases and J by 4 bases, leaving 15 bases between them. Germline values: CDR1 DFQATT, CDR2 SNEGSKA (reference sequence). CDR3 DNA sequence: TGCAGTGCTAGGCCCGGTATGTCTGGCTATGGCTACACCTTC. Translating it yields CSARPGMSGYGYTF.

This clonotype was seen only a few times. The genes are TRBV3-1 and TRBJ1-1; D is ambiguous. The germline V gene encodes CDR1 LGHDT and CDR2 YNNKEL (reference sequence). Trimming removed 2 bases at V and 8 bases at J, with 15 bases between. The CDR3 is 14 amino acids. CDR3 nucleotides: TGTGCCAGCAGCCAAATGGTCGGCGGAAGAGAAGCTTTCTTT. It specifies CASSQMVGGREAFF.

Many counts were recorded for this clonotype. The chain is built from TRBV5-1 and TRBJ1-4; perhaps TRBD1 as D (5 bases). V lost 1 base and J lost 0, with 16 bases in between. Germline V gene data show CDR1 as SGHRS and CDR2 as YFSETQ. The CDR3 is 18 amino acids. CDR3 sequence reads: CASSLSVAGGTTNEKLFF. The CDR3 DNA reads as TGCGCCAGCAGCTTGTCGGTTGCTGGGGGAACAACTAATGAAAAACTGTTTTTT.

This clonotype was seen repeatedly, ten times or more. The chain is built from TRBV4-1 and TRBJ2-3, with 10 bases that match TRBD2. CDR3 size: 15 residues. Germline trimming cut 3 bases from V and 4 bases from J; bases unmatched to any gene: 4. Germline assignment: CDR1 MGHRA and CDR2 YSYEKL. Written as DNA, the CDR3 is TGCGCCAGCAGCCAGCTAGCGGGGGAGGCAGATACGCAGTATTTT. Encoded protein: CASSQLAGEADTQYF.

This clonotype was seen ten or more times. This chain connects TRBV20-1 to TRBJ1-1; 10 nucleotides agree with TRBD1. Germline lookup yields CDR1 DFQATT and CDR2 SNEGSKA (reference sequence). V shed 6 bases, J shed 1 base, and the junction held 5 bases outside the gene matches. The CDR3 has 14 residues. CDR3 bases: TGCAGTGCCCGACAGGGGGCGAGGAACACTGAAGCTTTCTTT. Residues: CSARQGARNTEAFF.

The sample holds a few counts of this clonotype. As DNA, the CDR3 is TGTGCCAGCAGAGCCGGGACAGGCCCCTGGCAGTACTTC. Translating gives CASRAGTGPWQYF. The chain is built from TRBV12-3 or TRBV12-4 and TRBJ2-7, with TRBD1 identical over 8 bases. Losses at the gene ends were 6 bases for V and 9 bases for J; bases not matched to a gene: 10. There are 13 residues in the CDR3.

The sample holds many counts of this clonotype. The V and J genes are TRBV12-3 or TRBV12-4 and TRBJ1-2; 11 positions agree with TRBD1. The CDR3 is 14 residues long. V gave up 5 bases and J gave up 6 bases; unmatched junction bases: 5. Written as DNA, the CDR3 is TGTGCCAGCAGTAGGACAGGGGGCGCCGATGGCTACACCTTC. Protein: CASSRTGGADGYTF.

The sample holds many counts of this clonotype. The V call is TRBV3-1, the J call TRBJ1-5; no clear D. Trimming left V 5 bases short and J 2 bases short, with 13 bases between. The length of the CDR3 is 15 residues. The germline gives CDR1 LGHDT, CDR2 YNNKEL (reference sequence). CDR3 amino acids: CASSDTGSGNQPQHF. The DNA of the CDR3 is TGTGCCAGCAGCGACACTGGGAGCGGCAATCAGCCCCAGCATTTT.

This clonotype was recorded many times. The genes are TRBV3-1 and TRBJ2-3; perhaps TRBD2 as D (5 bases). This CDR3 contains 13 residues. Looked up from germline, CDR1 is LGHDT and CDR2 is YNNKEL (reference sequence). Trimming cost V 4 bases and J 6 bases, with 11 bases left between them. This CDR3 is CASSPNLADTQYF. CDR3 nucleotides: TGTGCCAGCAGCCCGAACTTAGCGGATACGCAGTATTTT.

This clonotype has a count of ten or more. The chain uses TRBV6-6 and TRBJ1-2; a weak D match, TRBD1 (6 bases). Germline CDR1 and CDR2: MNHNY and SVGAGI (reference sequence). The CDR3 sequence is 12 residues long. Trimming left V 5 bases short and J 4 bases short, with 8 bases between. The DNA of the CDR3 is TGTGCCAGCAGTAGGACAGTCTATGGCTACACCTTC. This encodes CASSRTVYGYTF.

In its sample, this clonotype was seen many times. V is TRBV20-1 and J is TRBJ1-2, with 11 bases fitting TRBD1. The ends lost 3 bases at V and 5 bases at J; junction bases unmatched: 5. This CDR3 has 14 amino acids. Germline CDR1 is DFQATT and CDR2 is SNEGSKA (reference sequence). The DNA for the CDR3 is TGCAGTGCTAGTCTCCGGGACAGGGGGTATGGCTACACCTTC. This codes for CSASLRDRGYGYTF.

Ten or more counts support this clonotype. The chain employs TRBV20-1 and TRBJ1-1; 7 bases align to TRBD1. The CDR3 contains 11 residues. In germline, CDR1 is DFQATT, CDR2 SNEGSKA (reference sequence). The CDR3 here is CSPGGLGEAFF. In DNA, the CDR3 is TGCAGCCCAGGGGGGCTGGGTGAAGCTTTCTTT.

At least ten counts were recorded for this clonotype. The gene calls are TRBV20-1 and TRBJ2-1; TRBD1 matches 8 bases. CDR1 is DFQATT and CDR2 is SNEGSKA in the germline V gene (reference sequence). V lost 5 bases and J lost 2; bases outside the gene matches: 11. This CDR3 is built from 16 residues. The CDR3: CSAGVGPTGAYNEQFF. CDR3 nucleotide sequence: TGCAGTGCTGGAGTGGGCCCGACAGGGGCCTACAATGAGCAGTTCTTC.

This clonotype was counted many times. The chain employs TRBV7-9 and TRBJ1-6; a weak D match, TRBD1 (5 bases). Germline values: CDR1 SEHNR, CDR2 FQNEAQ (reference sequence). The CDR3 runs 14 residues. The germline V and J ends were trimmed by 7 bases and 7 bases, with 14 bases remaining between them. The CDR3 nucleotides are TGTGCCAGCACCCGGGGCGGGGGGAATTCACCCCTCCACTTT. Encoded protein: CASTRGGGNSPLHF.

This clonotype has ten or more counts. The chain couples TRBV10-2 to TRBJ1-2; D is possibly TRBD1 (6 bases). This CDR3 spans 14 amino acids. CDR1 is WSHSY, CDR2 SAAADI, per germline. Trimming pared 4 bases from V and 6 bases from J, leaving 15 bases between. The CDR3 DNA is TGCGCCAGCAGTGTTTCCGAACAGGGTGATGGCTACACCTTC. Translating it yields CASSVSEQGDGYTF.

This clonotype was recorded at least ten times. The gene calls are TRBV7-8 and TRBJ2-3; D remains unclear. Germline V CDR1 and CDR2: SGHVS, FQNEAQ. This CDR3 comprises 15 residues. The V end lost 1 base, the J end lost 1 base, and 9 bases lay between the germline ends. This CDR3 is CASSLVVLGTDTQYF. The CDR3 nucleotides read TGTGCCAGCAGCTTAGTTGTCCTTGGCACAGATACGCAGTATTTT.

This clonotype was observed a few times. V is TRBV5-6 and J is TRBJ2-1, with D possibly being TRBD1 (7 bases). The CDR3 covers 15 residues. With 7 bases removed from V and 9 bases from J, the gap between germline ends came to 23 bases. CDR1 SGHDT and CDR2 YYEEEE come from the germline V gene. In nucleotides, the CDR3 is TGTGCCAGCCGGCCACGGGGGACAGATGATAGTGAGCAGTTCTTC. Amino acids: CASRPRGTDDSEQFF.